Here is one TCR beta chain with its context. Its antigen is undetermined. CDR1 is MRHNA, CDR2 SNTAGT, per germline. The CDR3 contains 16 residues. V was cut by 3 bases and J by 1 base, with 14 bases left in between. The data originate from a study of cytomegalovirus exposure and HLA in healthy donors. About the study: Of around 400 genotyped donors, about 81% grouped in the Caucasian-associated ancestry cluster.

Use of 60 Vbeta and 13 Jbeta primers characterized the PCR. Clones were sequenced by immunoSEQ multiplex PCR, and TCRdb holds only the in-frame ones, with some missing. Here the sample spans about 170,000 clones, more than 60% being singletons. Broader study findings: Sequencing depth roughly uniform across donors was assumed in presence/absence analyses.

V gene TRBV6-4 combines with J gene TRBJ2-3, with D perhaps matching TRBD2 (6 bases). The TCR comes from a human donor in good health. The sample consisted of PBMCs. In DNA, the CDR3 is TGTGCCAGCAGTGAGGAGGGGCCCCCTGGCACAGATACGCAGTATTTT. Its protein product is CASSEEGPPGTDTQYF.